The clone carrying this T cell receptor (beta chain) has ten or more counts. No antigen is known for it. The CDR3 runs 14 residues. In germline, CDR1 is MNHEY, CDR2 SMNVEV (reference sequence). Trimming removed 1 base at V and 0 bases at J, with 5 bases between. These data originate in a study of early T cells in non-severe SARS-CoV-2 infection. Study-level information: Sequenced material consisted of bulk RNA (from unsorted whole blood), and chains were unpaired. Study outcomes and limitations: The study's VDJdb matching favored anti-spike CD8 responses and missed private and CD4 specificities.

Unique molecular identifiers (one per individual cDNA molecule) were attached. MiXCR, applied by TCRdb to the 5' RACE reads, yields one record per CDR3 protein. Of tens of thousands of distinct CDR3 sequences in the sample, around 6% were seen once. V and J are TRBV27 and TRBJ2-3; D not certain. Sequencing was carried out using whole blood. The sequence came from an adult who was a healthcare worker with PCR-confirmed SARS-CoV-2 infection or an uninfected control (not recorded which). For the CDR3, the DNA is TGTGCCAGCAGTTTATTTCACAGCACAGATACGCAGTATTTT. Its translation is CASSLFHSTDTQYF.